The clone carrying this T cell receptor (beta chain) occurred a few times. Its antigen is undetermined. This entry is derived from a study of T cells after yellow fever vaccination. Findings and limits, study-wide: Most primary-vaccination clones recurred post-booster (nearly 98% CD4, around 86% CD8).

This CDR3 region has 16 residues. From germline, CDR1 is SEHNR and CDR2 FQNEAQ (reference sequence). Trimming took 5 bases from V and 2 from J, leaving 18 bases between them. Generation of TCR cDNA used 5'RACE template switching (which added a universal primer site and UMIs). TCRdb passed the 5' RACE reads through MiXCR, listing each CDR3 protein once. Counted here are a few hundred thousand distinct CDR3 sequences, 3% to 4.5% occurring once; the ten biggest clones make up less than 25%. V is TRBV7-9 and J is TRBJ2-5; D possibly corresponds to TRBD1 (6 bases). The receptor was isolated from a man aged 18 to 29 who received the YFV17D yellow fever vaccine. The input for sequencing was PBMCs, taken 5 days after the yellow fever booster vaccination. This CDR3 is CASSNGYRDTQETQYF. CDR3 in DNA: TGTGCCAGCAGCAACGGCTACCGGGACACTCAAGAGACCCAGTACTTC.